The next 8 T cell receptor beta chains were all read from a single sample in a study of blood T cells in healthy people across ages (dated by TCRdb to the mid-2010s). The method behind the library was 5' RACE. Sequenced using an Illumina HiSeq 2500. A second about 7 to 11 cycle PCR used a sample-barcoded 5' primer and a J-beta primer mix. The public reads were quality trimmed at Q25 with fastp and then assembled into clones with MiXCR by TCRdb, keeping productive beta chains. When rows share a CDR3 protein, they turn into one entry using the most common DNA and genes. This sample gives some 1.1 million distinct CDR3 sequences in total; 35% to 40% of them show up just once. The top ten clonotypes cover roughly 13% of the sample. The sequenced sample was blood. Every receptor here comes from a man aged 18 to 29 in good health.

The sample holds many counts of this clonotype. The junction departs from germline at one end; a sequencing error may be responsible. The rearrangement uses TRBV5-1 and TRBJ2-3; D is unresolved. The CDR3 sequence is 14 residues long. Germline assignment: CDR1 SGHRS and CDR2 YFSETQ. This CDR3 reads CASSLDGSTDTQYF. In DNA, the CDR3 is TGTGCCAGCAGTTTAGACGGCAGCACAGATACGCAGTATTTT.

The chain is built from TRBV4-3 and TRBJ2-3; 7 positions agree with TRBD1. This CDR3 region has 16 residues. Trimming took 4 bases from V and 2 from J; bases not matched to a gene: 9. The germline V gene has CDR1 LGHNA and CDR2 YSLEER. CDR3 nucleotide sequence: TGCGCCAGCAGCCCAACCGGGACAGATTTCACAGATACGCAGTATTTT. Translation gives CASSPTGTDFTDTQYF.

CDR3: CASKVNIQETQYF. The CDR3 nucleotides read TGTGCCAGCAAGGTGAACATTCAAGAGACCCAGTACTTC. This chain connects TRBV6-6 to TRBJ2-5; the D is unclear. Germline CDR1 MNHNY, CDR2 SVGAGI (reference sequence). The CDR3 is 13 residues long. Trimming pared 7 bases from V and 2 bases from J, leaving 11 bases between.

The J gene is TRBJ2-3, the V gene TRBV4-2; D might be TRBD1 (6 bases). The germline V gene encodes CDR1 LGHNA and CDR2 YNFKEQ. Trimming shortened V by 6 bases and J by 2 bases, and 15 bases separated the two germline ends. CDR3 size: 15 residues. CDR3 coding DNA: TGTGCCAGCAGGCAGGGGCCACGTTTCACAGATACGCAGTATTTT. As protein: CASRQGPRFTDTQYF.

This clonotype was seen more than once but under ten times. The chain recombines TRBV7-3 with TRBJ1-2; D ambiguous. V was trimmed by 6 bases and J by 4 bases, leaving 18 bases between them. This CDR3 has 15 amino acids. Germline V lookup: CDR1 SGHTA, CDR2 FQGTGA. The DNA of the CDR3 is TGTGCCAGCAGTCCCCAGTCGGCTGGCCCCTATGGCTACACCTTC. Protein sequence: CASSPQSAGPYGYTF.

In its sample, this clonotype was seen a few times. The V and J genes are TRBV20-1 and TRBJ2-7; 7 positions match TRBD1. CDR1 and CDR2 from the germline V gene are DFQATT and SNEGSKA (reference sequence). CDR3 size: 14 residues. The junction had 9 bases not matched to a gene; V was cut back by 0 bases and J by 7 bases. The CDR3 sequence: CSARDRPGGVEQYF. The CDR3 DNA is TGCAGTGCTAGAGATCGCCCAGGGGGAGTGGAGCAGTACTTC.

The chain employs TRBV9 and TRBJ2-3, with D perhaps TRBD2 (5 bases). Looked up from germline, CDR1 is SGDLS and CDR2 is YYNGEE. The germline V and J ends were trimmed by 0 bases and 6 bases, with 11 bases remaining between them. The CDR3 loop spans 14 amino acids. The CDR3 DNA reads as TGTGCCAGCAGCGTAGAGACTACCGGGGATACGCAGTATTTT. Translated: CASSVETTGDTQYF.

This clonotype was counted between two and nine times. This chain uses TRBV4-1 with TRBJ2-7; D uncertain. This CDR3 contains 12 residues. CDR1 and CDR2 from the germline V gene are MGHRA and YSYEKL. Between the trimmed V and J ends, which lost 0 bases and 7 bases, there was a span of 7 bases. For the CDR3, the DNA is TGCGCCAGCAGCCAAGAAGGGTTTGAGCAGTACTTC. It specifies CASSQEGFEQYF.